This TCR beta chain comes out of a study of cytomegalovirus exposure and HLA in healthy donors. General study points: Across all donors, roughly uniform sequencing depth was an assumption of the presence/absence analyses.

Worth noting for this clone: Its matching antigen is unknown.

Between the trimmed V and J ends, which lost 0 bases and 11 bases, there was a span of 10 bases. The CDR3 covers 11 residues. Germline values: CDR1 GTSNPN, CDR2 SVGIG (reference sequence). The PCR had 60 Vbeta and 13 Jbeta primers. Clones were read by immunoSEQ multiplex PCR, and TCRdb kept only the in-frame ones, dropping some. The sample includes 55,000 to 80,000 clones, roughly 75% of them seen just once. The sequencing sample was made of PBMCs. The chain combines TRBV30 with TRBJ1-1, with D unclear. This receptor was identified in a woman aged 25 to 39 in good health and CMV-seropositive. The CDR3 DNA sequence: TGTGCCTGGAGTGTACGTGTGGAGGCTTTCTTT. This encodes CAWSVRVEAFF.